A single sample gave rise to the 22 T cell receptor beta chains below, sequenced in a study of neurological immune-mediated disorders. TCRdb analysed the 5' RACE reads with MiXCR anew, one entry per CDR3 protein. The table has tens of thousands of distinct CDR3 sequences, approximately 11% seen once. Sequencing was done on a sample of PBMCs. Every receptor here comes from a woman aged 55-75 years with HTLV-1-associated myelopathy (HAM/TSP).

This clonotype was counted many times. V is TRBV28 and J is TRBJ2-1; a possible D gene is TRBD1 (7 bases). V lost 6 bases and J lost 9, with 24 bases in between. CDR3 size: 16 residues. From germline, CDR1 is MDHEN and CDR2 SYDVKM. The DNA for the CDR3 is TGTGCCAGCAGCCAGGGGGGCAATTCCCTCCACGGTGAGCAGTTCTTC. Translated, it gives CASSQGGNSLHGEQFF.

This clonotype was counted many times. The gene calls are TRBV7-2 and TRBJ1-1; possibly TRBD1 for D (5 bases). CDR1 SGHTA and CDR2 FQGNSA come from the germline V gene. V lost 1 base and J lost 0, with 12 bases in between. CDR3 length: 16 amino acids. The CDR3 spells CASSLGGAGLNTEAFF. In DNA, the CDR3 is TGTGCCAGCAGCTTAGGTGGGGCAGGTTTGAACACTGAAGCTTTCTTT. The full variable domain, with the rest looked up from reference TRBV7-2 and TRBJ1-1, is GAGVSQSPSNKVTEKGKDVELRCDPISGHTALYWYRQSLGQGLEFLIYFQGNSAPDKSGLPSDRFSAERTGGSVSTLTIQRTQQEDSAVYLCASSLGGAGLNTEAFFGQGTRLTVV.

This clonotype was seen ten or more times. The V gene is TRBV9, the J gene TRBJ2-3; 7 nucleotides line up with TRBD1. Unmatched junction bases numbered 7, after V lost 4 bases and J lost 2 bases. This CDR3 comprises 15 residues. Per the germline V gene, CDR1 is SGDLS and CDR2 is YYNGEE. The DNA of the CDR3 is TGTGCCAGCAGCCCAATGGACAGGCACACAGATACGCAGTATTTT. Amino acid sequence: CASSPMDRHTDTQYF.

In its sample, this clonotype was seen many times. The chain is built from TRBV5-6 and TRBJ2-3; the D gene is possibly TRBD2 (6 bases). V gave up 2 bases and J gave up 3 bases, with 16 bases separating them. The CDR3 has 16 amino acids. Germline loops: CDR1 SGHDT, CDR2 YYEEEE. The CDR3 DNA reads as TGTGCCAGCAGCTTTGACGGCGGAGGGATGACAGATACGCAGTATTTT. Its protein product is CASSFDGGGMTDTQYF.

This clonotype was recorded at least ten times. This sequence joins TRBV7-9 and TRBJ2-7; D assignment may be TRBD1 or TRBD2 (5 bases each). V shed 5 bases and J shed 2 bases, with 16 bases lying between them. This CDR3 contains 15 residues. Germline CDR1 and CDR2: SEHNR and FQNEAQ (reference sequence). CDR3 residues: CASSMGRLAPYEQYF. CDR3 in DNA: TGTGCCAGCAGCATGGGACGTCTTGCACCCTACGAGCAGTACTTC. The whole variable domain, filled in from reference TRBV7-9 and TRBJ2-7, reads DTGVSQNPRHKITKRGQNVTFRCDPISEHNRLYWYRQTLGQGPEFLTYFQNEAQLEKSRLLSDRFSAERPKGSFSTLEIQRTEQGDSAMYLCASSMGRLAPYEQYFGPGTRLTVT.

This clonotype was observed at least ten times. CDR3 protein: CASSQQASGGGYEQYF. The CDR3 DNA sequence: TGCGCCAGCAGCCAACAGGCTAGCGGAGGAGGCTACGAGCAGTACTTC. The J gene is TRBJ2-7, the V gene TRBV4-1; TRBD2 matches at 7 bases. The CDR3 is 16 amino acids. The V gene end was trimmed by 2 bases and the J gene end by 3 bases; junction bases not matched to a gene: 10. The germline CDR1 and CDR2 sequences are MGHRA and YSYEKL.

This clonotype was counted a few times. The chain employs TRBV5-1 and TRBJ2-1; the match to TRBD1 covers 9 bases. Germline lookup yields CDR1 SGHRS and CDR2 YFSETQ. This CDR3 contains 16 residues. The J segment lost 6 bases and the V segment lost 0 bases, leaving 7 bases of the junction unmatched. The CDR3 spells CASSLGGQGSANEQFF. The CDR3 nucleotides read TGCGCCAGCAGCTTGGGTGGACAGGGGAGCGCCAATGAGCAGTTCTTC.

The sample holds many counts of this clonotype. The chain links TRBV12-3 or TRBV12-4 to TRBJ2-2, with 7 bases matching TRBD1. The V segment lost 6 bases and the J segment 3 bases; nucleotides outside the gene matches: 13. This CDR3 region has 17 residues. CDR3: CASSPDDKDRDTGELFF. CDR3 DNA sequence: TGTGCCAGCAGCCCTGACGATAAAGACAGGGACACCGGGGAGCTGTTTTTT.

This clonotype was observed many times. The chain links TRBV15 to TRBJ2-7; TRBD1 is a possible D gene (6 bases). The CDR3 loop spans 15 amino acids. V lost 0 bases and J 7 bases, leaving 16 bases between the germline ends. Germline assignment: CDR1 LNHNV and CDR2 YYDKDF (reference sequence). This chain's CDR3 is CATSRDRAGAREQYF. CDR3 sequence (DNA): TGTGCCACCAGCAGAGATCGAGCAGGGGCGCGGGAGCAGTACTTC.

The rearrangement joins TRBV6-1 to TRBJ2-5; 7 nucleotides match TRBD1. The trim removed 10 bases at V and 2 bases at J, leaving 7 bases unmatched. The CDR3 runs to 13 residues. Germline V gene data show CDR1 as MNHNS and CDR2 as SASEGT. The CDR3: CATVTGWQETQYF. DNA of the CDR3: TGTGCCACGGTGACAGGGTGGCAAGAGACCCAGTACTTC.

This clonotype was found many times. The V call is TRBV5-1, the J call TRBJ2-3; weak D call: TRBD2 (6 bases). Germline V gives CDR1 SGHRS, CDR2 YFSETQ. The germline V and J ends were trimmed by 7 bases and 1 base, with 16 bases remaining between them. CDR3 length: 15 residues. CDR3 loop: CASGLQSGGTDTQYF. The CDR3 nucleotides are TGCGCCAGCGGGCTTCAATCGGGGGGCACAGATACGCAGTATTTT.

This clonotype came up a few times. The rearrangement joins TRBV20-1 to TRBJ1-1; no definite D call. Trimming left V 2 bases short and J 3 bases short, with 13 bases between. The CDR3 loop spans 14 amino acids. Germline V gene lookup returns CDR1 DFQATT and CDR2 SNEGSKA (reference sequence). The CDR3 region is CSARQNSRDTEAFF. CDR3 sequence (DNA): TGCAGTGCTAGACAAAATTCCCGGGACACTGAAGCTTTCTTT.

Ten or more counts support this clonotype. V is TRBV15 and J is TRBJ2-1; 7 nucleotides line up with TRBD2. The CDR3 has 13 amino acids. J was trimmed by 6 bases and V by 8 bases; bases with no gene match: 7. From germline, CDR1 is LNHNV and CDR2 YYDKDF (reference sequence). The CDR3 protein is CATSAGDRNEQFF. The CDR3 coding sequence is TGTGCCACCTCGGCGGGAGACCGCAATGAGCAGTTCTTC.

This clonotype has a count of ten or more. CDR3 DNA sequence: TGTGCCAGCAGTTCTCTGTCGGACAACTCCTACGAGCAGTACTTC. Protein product: CASSSLSDNSYEQYF. The rearrangement links TRBV27 to TRBJ2-7, with D possibly TRBD1 on 5 matching bases. CDR3 size: 15 residues. Germline V lookup: CDR1 MNHEY, CDR2 SMNVEV (reference sequence). Between the trimmed V and J ends, which lost 4 bases and 0 bases, there was a span of 13 bases.

The sample holds many counts of this clonotype. This sequence joins TRBV12-3 or TRBV12-4 and TRBJ2-1; the D is unclear. The CDR3 extends over 11 amino acids. The ends were cut back, 6 bases at V and 2 bases at J, with 2 bases in the middle. For the CDR3, the DNA is TGTGCCAGCAGGGCCTACAATGAGCAGTTCTTC. This encodes CASRAYNEQFF.

The V gene is TRBV5-1, the J gene TRBJ2-1, with D perhaps matching TRBD2 (5 bases). V shed 0 bases and J shed 8 bases, with 12 bases lying between them. This CDR3 contains 14 residues. Germline CDR1 reads SGHRS; CDR2 reads YFSETQ. In DNA form, the CDR3 reads TGCGCCAGCAGCTTGGCAGTTAGTAGCGATGAGCAGTTCTTC. This gives the protein CASSLAVSSDEQFF. Full variable domain (missing parts from reference TRBV5-1 and TRBJ2-1): KAGVTQTPRYLIKTRGQQVTLSCSPISGHRSVSWYQQTPGQGLQFLFEYFSETQRNKGNFPGRFSGRQFSNSRSEMNVSTLELGDSALYLCASSLAVSSDEQFFGPGTRLTVL.

This clonotype came up many times. The genes are TRBV7-2 and TRBJ2-7; D is undetermined. V was shortened by 4 bases and J by 2 bases, with 3 bases between the two germline ends. The CDR3 loop spans 11 amino acids. CDR1 SGHTA and CDR2 FQGNSA come from the germline V gene. The CDR3 sequence is CASSYTYEQYF. For the CDR3, the DNA is TGTGCCAGCAGCTATACCTACGAGCAGTACTTC.

This clonotype was found many times. This chain joins TRBV6-2 or TRBV6-3 and TRBJ2-4; D remains ambiguous. Germline CDR1 is MNHEY and CDR2 is SVGEGT. There are 13 residues in the CDR3. Trimming removed 3 bases from V and 1 base from J, with 4 bases in between. CDR3 DNA sequence: TGTGCCAGCAGTTATCGGGCCAAAAACATTCAGTACTTC. It is translated as CASSYRAKNIQYF.

At least ten counts were recorded for this clonotype. This sequence joins TRBV10-3 and TRBJ2-7; TRBD1 agrees at 12 bases. Germline CDR1 is ENHRY and CDR2 is SYGVKD. The CDR3 totals 14 residues. The trim removed 9 bases at V and 5 bases at J, leaving 8 bases unmatched. The CDR3 sequence is CAIFKGTGGDEQYF. CDR3 DNA: TGTGCCATTTTTAAAGGGACAGGGGGCGACGAGCAGTACTTC.

The chain combines TRBV10-2 with TRBJ2-1, with 7 bases identical to TRBD2. This CDR3 contains 13 residues. Per germline, CDR1 WSHSY and CDR2 SAAADI. V lost 4 bases to trimming and J lost 9 bases; unmatched junction nucleotides: 6. CDR3 loop: CASSVAGAGEQFF. CDR3 coding DNA: TGCGCCAGCAGTGTGGCGGGAGCGGGTGAGCAGTTCTTC.

This clonotype was recorded many times. The V and J genes are TRBV2 and TRBJ2-2; D call uncertain. Germline assignment: CDR1 SNHLY and CDR2 FYNNEI. The CDR3 length is 12 residues. Between the trimmed V and J ends, which lost 8 bases and 1 base, there was a span of 5 bases. CDR3 in amino acids: CASSRNTGELFF. Here the CDR3 DNA reads TGTGCCAGCTCCCGGAACACCGGGGAGCTGTTTTTT.

In this sample, this clonotype turned up many times. This chain connects TRBV27 to TRBJ2-7, with D possibly TRBD2 on 6 matching bases. V was pared by 3 bases and J by 1 base, with 13 bases between. Germline lookup yields CDR1 MNHEY and CDR2 SMNVEV (reference sequence). The CDR3 is made up of 15 amino acids. Here the CDR3 reads CASSFSGEKSYEQYF. The CDR3 DNA sequence: TGTGCCAGCAGTTTCTCGGGGGAAAAATCCTACGAGCAGTACTTC.